This TCR beta chain came from a study of OX40 agonist ivuxolimab in advanced cancers. Looking at the study overall: Patients were given ivuxolimab, an antibody that agonizes OX40 (CD134). Of the patients, three showed partial responses, one with hepatocellular carcinoma and two with cutaneous melanoma. General observations from the study: What antigens the expanded peripheral T cells recognized was never established.

The assay was immunoSEQ multiplex PCR, and TCRdb's table has in-frame clones only and misses some. The sample yields about 55,000 clones, roughly nine tenths seen once. Patients who had autoimmune disease history or got systemic immunosuppression were left out. The CDR3 length is 11 residues. The ends were cut back, 3 bases at V and 11 bases at J, with 10 bases in the middle. Germline assignment: CDR1 LNHDA and CDR2 SQIVND (reference sequence). Note on this clone: Its antigen is unidentified.

V gene TRBV19 combines with J gene TRBJ1-1; D is ambiguous. The source was CD4+ or CD8+ T cells sorted from blood, collected in a trial of the OX40 agonist ivuxolimab. The TCR comes from an adult with an advanced solid tumor such as melanoma, head and neck, liver or kidney cancer. CDR3: CASSIWDRAFF. The DNA for the CDR3 is TGTGCCAGTAGTATTTGGGATAGGGCTTTCTTT.